The rows below give T cell receptor beta chains drawn from one sample of a study of early stage breast cancer tumors. Here immunoSEQ multiplex PCR was the method, and the copy in TCRdb shows in-frame clones only, minus some. The sample comprises fewer than 70,000 clones, about 74% of which are singletons, and roughly 3.4% rests with the top ten. The specimen sequenced was blood. The receptor source for this set is a person in their thirties with breast cancer. Each CDR3 is given with its conserved first and last residue. A D gene is named only where the DNA matches it firmly. Size tells how often a clone was seen (once, few, many) or the class of an expanded clone, and some rows leave it out.

abundance: NA; v_gene: TRBV14; j_gene: TRBJ2-7; d_gene: TRBD2; CDR3nt: TGTGCCAGCAGCCAATCCCGGGGGGGACATAACGTGTACGAGCAGTACTTC; CDR3aa: CASSQSRGGHNVYEQYF
abundance: NA; v_gene: TRBV5-1; j_gene: TRBJ2-7; d_gene: TRBD1; CDR3nt: TGCGCCAGCAGCTCCGGGACAGGGCCGGGGAACGAGCAGTACTTC; CDR3aa: CASSSGTGPGNEQYF
abundance: NA; v_gene: TRBV27; j_gene: TRBJ1-3; d_gene: NA; CDR3nt: TGTGCCAGCAGTCGTATATTCTCAGCTGGAAACACCATATATTTT; CDR3aa: CASSRIFSAGNTIYF
abundance: once; v_gene: TRBV6-1; j_gene: TRBJ2-3; d_gene: NA; CDR3nt: TGTGCCAGCAGTGCTGACAGAGGCGGCACAGATACGCAGTATTTT; CDR3aa: CASSADRGGTDTQYF
abundance: NA; v_gene: TRBV28; j_gene: TRBJ2-1; d_gene: NA; CDR3nt: TGTGCCAGCAGGAATACAGGGGAGGGGAATGAGCAGTTCTTC; CDR3aa: CASRNTGEGNEQFF
abundance: NA; v_gene: TRBV7-2; j_gene: TRBJ2-5; d_gene: NA; CDR3nt: TGTGCCAGCAGCCGGGGCTCTCGAGAGACCCAGTACTTC; CDR3aa: CASSRGSRETQYF
abundance: NA; v_gene: TRBV7-8; j_gene: TRBJ2-4; d_gene: TRBD1; CDR3nt: TGTGCCAGCAGCTTAAGGACAGGGACCGGGCTGGACATTCAGTACTTC; CDR3aa: CASSLRTGTGLDIQYF
abundance: NA; v_gene: TRBV7-9; j_gene: TRBJ2-7; d_gene: TRBD1; CDR3nt: TGTGCCAGCAGCTTAGGGGACAGGGGGCGGTACGAGCAGTACTTC; CDR3aa: CASSLGDRGRYEQYF
abundance: NA; v_gene: TRBV11-2; j_gene: TRBJ2-1; d_gene: NA; CDR3nt: TGTGCCAGCAGCTTAGTAGAGGAGCAGTTCTTC; CDR3aa: CASSLVEEQFF
abundance: NA; v_gene: TRBV7-9; j_gene: TRBJ2-4; d_gene: NA; CDR3nt: TGTGCCAGCAGCTTCGACAGGCAAAACATTCAGTACTTC; CDR3aa: CASSFDRQNIQYF
abundance: NA; v_gene: TRBV7-2; j_gene: TRBJ2-2; d_gene: TRBD2; CDR3nt: TGTGCCAGCAGCGCTGGACTAGCGGGAGGACCCTTGAACACCGGGGAGCTGTTTTTT; CDR3aa: CASSAGLAGGPLNTGELFF
abundance: NA; v_gene: TRBV6-1; j_gene: TRBJ1-1; d_gene: TRBD1; CDR3nt: TGTGCCAGCAGTGCTCACCGGGACAGGGTCGTGAACACTGAAGCTTTCTTT; CDR3aa: CASSAHRDRVVNTEAFF
abundance: NA; v_gene: TRBV30; j_gene: TRBJ1-2; d_gene: NA; CDR3nt: TGTGCCTGGAGTGGAACGTCGTGGTGGGAAGGCTACACCTTC; CDR3aa: CAWSGTSWWEGYTF